This is a list of T cell receptor beta chains from one sample in a study of T cell responses to AZD1222 COVID-19 vaccine. Profiling relied on immunoSEQ multiplex PCR, and the TCRdb table lists in-frame clones only, not all of them. The data show roughly 110,000 clones, roughly nine tenths seen once. The source was peripheral blood, collected on day 0 of AZD1222 vaccination. All receptors derive from an adult in good health. Each CDR3 is given with its conserved first and last residue. The D gene is left open where the match is weak. Expanded clones are given a class, and other clones once, few, many or no size at all.

CDR3aa	CDR3nt	d_gene	abundance	v_gene	j_gene
CASGRGQGGETQYF	TGTGCTAGTGGACGGGGACAGGGGGGGGAGACCCAGTACTTC	TRBD1	-	TRBV12-5	TRBJ2-5
CASSSPAAGQPQHF	TGTGCCAGTAGTTCGCCTGCGGCGGGTCAGCCCCAGCATTTT	-	-	TRBV19	TRBJ1-5
CASSFGDGGSGNTIYF	TGTGCCAGCAGCTTCGGGGACGGGGGGTCTGGAAACACCATATATTTT	-	-	TRBV13	TRBJ1-3
CASSTSRGKNYGYTF	TGTGCCAGTAGTACTAGCAGGGGGAAGAACTATGGCTACACCTTC	TRBD1	-	TRBV19	TRBJ1-2
CASSPPIAEAFF	TGTGCCAGCTCACCACCAATCGCTGAAGCTTTCTTT	-	-	TRBV18	TRBJ1-1
CASSQLAIDTQYF	TGTGCCAGCAGCCAACTAGCGATAGATACGCAGTATTTT	-	-	TRBV14	TRBJ2-3
CASSPRGGSQPQHF	TGTGCCAGTAGTCCGCGGGGGGGGTCTCAGCCCCAGCATTTT	-	once	TRBV19	TRBJ1-5
CASSPTKGFPNEKLFF	TGCGCCAGCAGCCCTACCAAAGGATTTCCTAATGAAAAACTGTTTTTT	-	-	TRBV5-1	TRBJ1-4
CASSLEAGSYNSPLHF	TGCGCCAGCAGCTTGGAGGCGGGCTCCTATAATTCACCCCTCCACTTT	-	-	TRBV5-1	TRBJ1-6
CASSEGHSGGDYEQYF	TGTGCCAGCAGTGAAGGGCATAGCGGGGGGGACTACGAGCAGTACTTC	TRBD2	-	TRBV6-1	TRBJ2-7
CASSSSVPGGYTF	TGTGCCAGCAGCTCTTCGGTCCCAGGGGGCTACACCTTC	-	-	TRBV5-6	TRBJ1-2
CASSIQGGKGEKQPQHF	TGTGCCAGTAGTATCCAAGGGGGTAAAGGGGAAAAACAGCCCCAGCATTTT	-	-	TRBV19	TRBJ1-5
CASSPRGTGLYGYTF	TGTGCCAGCAGCCCGAGGGGAACAGGGCTCTATGGCTACACCTTC	-	-	TRBV5-4	TRBJ1-2
CATSRGTGIGTGELFF	TGTGCCACCTCGAGAGGGACAGGGATTGGCACCGGGGAGCTGTTTTTT	TRBD1	-	TRBV24-1	TRBJ2-2
CASSFGMNTEAFF	TGTGCCAGCAGCTTTGGCATGAACACTGAAGCTTTCTTT	-	-	TRBV7-9	TRBJ1-1
CASSSLAESYEQYF	TGCGCCAGCAGCTCTCTAGCGGAGTCCTACGAGCAGTACTTC	TRBD2	-	TRBV5-1	TRBJ2-7
CASSLLGRNTGELFF	TGTGCCAGCAGTTTACTGGGGCGGAACACCGGGGAGCTGTTTTTT	-	-	TRBV28	TRBJ2-2
CASSVNRGTEAFF	TGTGCCAGCAGCGTAAACAGGGGTACTGAAGCTTTCTTT	TRBD1	-	TRBV9	TRBJ1-1
CASSYPDTGDPYEQYF	TGTGCCAGCAGTTACCCCGACACGGGGGATCCCTACGAGCAGTACTTC	-	-	TRBV6-5	TRBJ2-7
CASSYRPGQGSGEQYF	TGTGCCAGCAGTTACCGCCCGGGACAGGGGAGTGGTGAGCAGTACTTC	TRBD1	-	TRBV6-2/TRBV6-3	TRBJ2-7
CASNTHPGQGNEKLFF	TGTGCCAGTAACACCCACCCGGGACAGGGAAATGAAAAACTGTTTTTT	TRBD1	-	TRBV19	TRBJ1-4
CSVEDQGQGLPDTQYF	TGCAGCGTTGAAGATCAAGGACAGGGGCTTCCAGATACGCAGTATTTT	TRBD1	-	TRBV29-1	TRBJ2-3
CASTSGGGFGTDTQYF	TGTGCCAGCACCTCGGGAGGGGGATTCGGCACAGATACGCAGTATTTT	TRBD2	once	TRBV9	TRBJ2-3
CASRRQGTQPQHF	TGTGCCAGCAGGCGACAGGGCACTCAGCCCCAGCATTTT	TRBD1	-	TRBV12-3/TRBV12-4	TRBJ1-5
CARSLGLKSSYNEQFF	TGTGCCAGAAGCTTGGGACTAAAAAGCTCCTACAATGAGCAGTTCTTC	-	-	TRBV5-3	TRBJ2-1
CASSLGRDYGYTF	TGTGCCAGCAGCTTAGGCAGGGACTATGGCTACACCTTC	-	-	TRBV7-9	TRBJ1-2
CASRAGLWTDTQYF	TGTGCCAGCAGAGCGGGTCTTTGGACAGATACGCAGTATTTT	-	-	TRBV6-5	TRBJ2-3
CASSLDSATYEQYF	TGTGCCAGCAGCCTGGACAGTGCTACCTACGAGCAGTACTTC	-	-	TRBV13	TRBJ2-7
CASRMGLAYEQYF	TGTGCCAGCAGAATGGGACTAGCCTACGAGCAGTACTTC	TRBD2	-	TRBV6-5	TRBJ2-7
CASSRDRTSDYEQYF	TGTGCCAGCAGCCGAGACCGGACCAGCGACTACGAGCAGTACTTC	-	-	TRBV4-2	TRBJ2-7
CSALRTGYSNQPQHF	TGCAGCGCCCTGAGGACAGGGTATAGCAATCAGCCCCAGCATTTT	TRBD1	-	TRBV29-1	TRBJ1-5
CAWSVQGRGNTEAFF	TGTGCCTGGAGTGTACAGGGAAGAGGGAACACTGAAGCTTTCTTT	-	-	TRBV30	TRBJ1-1
CASPVKGATQSSYNEQFF	TGTGCCAGCCCGGTGAAAGGGGCCACTCAAAGCTCCTACAATGAGCAGTTCTTC	-	-	TRBV27	TRBJ2-1
CASSQDFRTSYEQYF	TGCGCCAGCAGCCAAGATTTCAGGACCTCCTACGAGCAGTACTTC	-	-	TRBV4-3	TRBJ2-7
CASSPPTSTSTDTQYF	TGTGCCAGCAGCCCCCCGACTAGCACTAGCACAGATACGCAGTATTTT	TRBD2	once	TRBV3-1/TRBV3-2	TRBJ2-3
CASSAGTGGSQPQHF	TGTGCCAGCAGCGCCGGGACAGGGGGTAGTCAGCCCCAGCATTTT	TRBD1	once	TRBV9	TRBJ1-5
CASSELRLGQPQHF	TGTGCCAGCAGTGAATTGAGGTTGGGGCAGCCCCAGCATTTT	-	-	TRBV6-1	TRBJ1-5
CASSFDGYNEQFF	TGTGCCAGCAGCTTCGACGGCTACAATGAGCAGTTCTTC	-	once	TRBV5-4	TRBJ2-1
CASSSRGGGTGGRGETQYF	TGTGCCAGCAGCTCAAGAGGTGGTGGCACAGGGGGGCGGGGAGAGACCCAGTACTTC	TRBD1	few	TRBV7-2	TRBJ2-5